These 15 T cell receptor beta chains were sequenced from one sample in a study of shared clonotypes between healthy human individuals. CD8 cells regarded as naive lacked CD45RO, were positively chosen for CCR7, and omitted terminally differentiated effector memory CD45RA+ cells. Clones were sequenced by immunoSEQ multiplex PCR, and TCRdb holds only the in-frame ones, with some missing. This table has about 2.2 million clones, just over 90% appearing once. The material sequenced was naive CD8+ T cells from PBMCs. All receptors come from a man in his late teens or twenties in good health. Some clones in this sample may be carry-over from other donors' samples.

Notes on this clone: This CDR3 is also generated by other DNA sequences in the sample. The rearrangement links TRBV28 to TRBJ2-1; 10 bases fit TRBD2. CDR3 length equals 15 residues. The trim removed 3 bases at V and 2 bases at J, leaving 1 base unmatched. The germline gives CDR1 MDHEN, CDR2 SYDVKM. CDR3 sequence reads: CASSFLAGAYNEQFF. The CDR3 DNA sequence: TGTGCCAGCAGTTTCCTAGCGGGGGCCTACAATGAGCAGTTCTTC.

Note on this clone: Additional DNA sequences in this sample encode the identical CDR3. This chain connects TRBV9 to TRBJ2-2; D gene ambiguous. This CDR3 has 12 residues. V gave up 7 bases and J gave up 3 bases, with 7 bases separating them. The V gene's germline CDR1 is SGDLS and CDR2 YYNGEE. CDR3 protein: CASSAYTGELFF. CDR3 coding DNA: TGTGCCAGCTCAGCCTACACCGGGGAGCTGTTTTTT.

The V and J genes are TRBV29-1 and TRBJ1-1; maybe TRBD1 (6 bases). V was pared by 4 bases and J by 7 bases, with 10 bases between. The CDR3 loop spans 11 amino acids. Germline CDR1 and CDR2: SQVTM and ANQGSEA. CDR3 residues: CSVARGIEAFF. Written as DNA, the CDR3 is TGCAGCGTTGCCAGGGGCATTGAAGCTTTCTTT.

The chain couples TRBV7-3 to TRBJ2-1; TRBD1 matches 7 bases. The junction had 4 bases not matched to a gene; V was cut back by 2 bases and J by 3 bases. Per the germline V gene, CDR1 is SGHTA and CDR2 is FQGTGA. The CDR3 loop spans 15 amino acids. Here the CDR3 reads CASSLQGVGYNEQFF. CDR3 DNA: TGTGCCAGCAGCTTACAGGGGGTCGGCTACAATGAGCAGTTCTTC.

J is TRBJ1-5 and V is TRBV9; possible D gene TRBD1, 6 bases. Trimming left V 3 bases short and J 5 bases short, with 9 bases between. CDR3 size: 13 residues. In germline, CDR1 is SGDLS, CDR2 YYNGEE. The CDR3 bases are TGTGCCAGCAGCGCAGGGGTTTATCAGCCCCAGCATTTT. This sequence encodes CASSAGVYQPQHF.

A word on this clone: A junction boundary mismatches the germline segment, possibly from a read error. This chain joins TRBV9 and TRBJ2-7; 10 nucleotides line up with TRBD1. CDR3 length equals 14 residues. Germline values: CDR1 SGDLS, CDR2 YYNGEE. CDR3 in DNA: TGTGCCAGCAGCCAGGGGACAGGGGAATACGAACAGTACTTC. Its protein is CASSQGTGEYEQYF. The complete variable domain, with remaining parts taken from reference TRBV9 and TRBJ2-7, reads DSGVTQTPKHLITATGQRVTLRCSPRSGDLSVYWYQQSLDQGLQFLIQYYNGEERAKGNILERFSAQQFPDLHSELNLSSLELGDSALYFCASSQGTGEYEQYFGPGTRLTVT.

The V and J genes are TRBV7-6 and TRBJ1-2; the D is unclear. Germline CDR1 SGHVS, CDR2 FNYEAQ. The CDR3 runs to 13 residues. Trimming cost V 5 bases and J 4 bases, with 11 bases left between them. DNA for the CDR3: TGTGCCAGCAGCCCCCGGACGGTCTATGGCTACACCTTC. This sequence encodes CASSPRTVYGYTF.

The chain recombines TRBV9 with TRBJ1-2; 7 bases are shared with TRBD1. This CDR3 region has 17 residues. Per the germline V gene, CDR1 is SGDLS and CDR2 is YYNGEE. V shed 3 bases and J 4 bases; nucleotides not matched to a gene: 15. The CDR3 spells CASSDEGEDRAVYGYTF. CDR3 nucleotide sequence: TGTGCCAGCAGCGATGAGGGGGAAGACAGGGCAGTCTATGGCTACACCTTC.

The CDR3 here is CASRLTRTGNTEAFF. In DNA, the CDR3 is TGTGCCAGCAGATTAACACGGACAGGGAACACTGAAGCTTTCTTT. The rearrangement uses TRBV6-5 and TRBJ1-1, with 7 positions matching TRBD1. Per germline, CDR1 MNHEY and CDR2 SVGAGI. V lost 6 bases to trimming and J lost 1 base; unmatched junction nucleotides: 8. The CDR3 extends over 15 amino acids.

This chain joins TRBV28 and TRBJ2-1; D is unclear. The CDR3 spans 15 residues. V shed 5 bases and J shed 8 bases, with 19 bases lying between them. The V gene's germline CDR1 is MDHEN and CDR2 SYDVKM. CDR3 bases: TGTGCCAGCAGTAGTTCGAGACAAATGTGGTATGAGCAGTTCTTC. This gives the protein CASSSSRQMWYEQFF.

The chain carries TRBV27 and TRBJ2-7; tentatively, D is TRBD2 (6 bases). Germline loops: CDR1 MNHEY, CDR2 SMNVEV (reference sequence). This CDR3 has 14 amino acids. The V and J ends lost 3 bases and 2 bases respectively, with 11 bases between them. The CDR3 DNA reads as TGTGCCAGCAGTTTGAACGGGAGACCCTACGAGCAGTACTTC. This gives the protein CASSLNGRPYEQYF.

This clone was detected once. The chain links TRBV19 to TRBJ2-1, with 7 bases that match TRBD2. Germline V gives CDR1 LNHDA, CDR2 SQIVND (reference sequence). Unmatched junction bases numbered 12, after V lost 8 bases and J lost 2 bases. The CDR3 covers 16 residues. The CDR3: CASQTGGGVAYNEQFF. The CDR3 nucleotides are TGTGCCAGTCAAACCGGCGGGGGAGTGGCCTACAATGAGCAGTTCTTC.

On this clone: Within the sample, other DNA sequences also encode this same CDR3. V is TRBV7-9 and J is TRBJ1-1; D gene unclear. The CDR3 length is 12 residues. Germline values: CDR1 SEHNR, CDR2 FQNEAQ (reference sequence). Trimming cost V 4 bases and J 2 bases, with 5 bases left between them. The CDR3 reads CASSSSNTEAFF. In DNA form, the CDR3 reads TGTGCCAGCAGCTCGAGTAACACTGAAGCTTTCTTT.

The chain combines TRBV5-4 with TRBJ2-3; maybe TRBD1 (5 bases). Trimming pared 0 bases from V and 2 bases from J, leaving 22 bases between. This CDR3 region has 19 residues. Germline lookup yields CDR1 SGHNT and CDR2 YYREEE (reference sequence). The CDR3: CASSLGQMGPREPTDTQYF. The DNA for the CDR3 is TGTGCCAGCAGCTTGGGTCAAATGGGGCCCAGAGAACCCACAGATACGCAGTATTTT.

The chain employs TRBV11-3 and TRBJ2-1; possibly TRBD2 for D (5 bases). The CDR3 contains 13 residues. Per the germline V gene, CDR1 is SGHNT and CDR2 is YENEEA. The V gene lost 1 base and the J gene lost 6 bases, with 7 bases spanning the gap. The CDR3 coding sequence is TGTGCCAGCAGCTTAGGAGGGTCCAATGAGCAGTTCTTC. Protein: CASSLGGSNEQFF.